A selection of T cell receptor beta chains follows, all from one sample in a study of OX40 agonist ivuxolimab in advanced cancers. Only in-frame clones appear in the TCRdb table, and some are missing; sequencing was by immunoSEQ multiplex PCR. The sample consists of just over 70,000 clones, around 84% of them appearing once. The sample was CD4+ or CD8+ T cells sorted from blood, taken in a trial of the OX40 agonist ivuxolimab. All receptors derive from an adult with an advanced solid tumor such as melanoma, head and neck, liver or kidney cancer. Both conserved end residues are part of each CDR3. D genes are given only for firm matches. Part of the rows lack a size; the others show once, few, many or a class for expanded clones.

cdr3_length	v_call	clone_size	j_call	d_call	cdr3_nt	cdr3_aa
14	TRBV2	-	TRBJ1-2	TRBD1	TGTGCCAGCAGTTATGGACAGGAGGTGAGCGGCTACACCTTC	CASSYGQEVSGYTF
15	TRBV6-6	-	TRBJ2-7	-	TGTGCCAGCAGTTACTCGAAGGTTCGGGGGTACGAGCAGTACTTC	CASSYSKVRGYEQYF
13	TRBV29-1	-	TRBJ1-2	TRBD1	TGCAGCGTAGAGGACAGGACCTCCTATGGCTACACCTTC	CSVEDRTSYGYTF
16	TRBV9	once	TRBJ2-7	TRBD1	TGTGCCAGCAGCCCAGGACAGGGTTCCGTCTTATACGAGCAGTACTTC	CASSPGQGSVLYEQYF
14	TRBV21-1	-	TRBJ2-2	-	TGTGCCAGCAGTCTGACAGGGAGCACCGGGGAGCTGTTTTTT	CASSLTGSTGELFF
14	TRBV11-3	-	TRBJ2-3	TRBD1	TGTGCCAGCAGCTTTAGGACAGGGTCAGATACGCAGTATTTT	CASSFRTGSDTQYF
14	TRBV7-9	-	TRBJ2-1	-	TGTGCCAGCAGCCCAGATGGGTCCGGCGATGAGCAGTTCTTC	CASSPDGSGDEQFF
14	TRBV30	-	TRBJ2-3	-	TGTGCCTGGAGTGTCGACACGCACACAGATACGCAGTATTTT	CAWSVDTHTDTQYF
17	TRBV30	-	TRBJ2-1	TRBD2	TGTGCCTGGGAGTACCGCTTGGGACTAGCGGGGCCTGGTGAGCAGTTCTTC	CAWEYRLGLAGPGEQFF
16	TRBV6-5	-	TRBJ2-4	-	TGTGCCAGCAGTTACTCAGGGCTGGGAACCAAAAACATTCAGTACTTC	CASSYSGLGTKNIQYF